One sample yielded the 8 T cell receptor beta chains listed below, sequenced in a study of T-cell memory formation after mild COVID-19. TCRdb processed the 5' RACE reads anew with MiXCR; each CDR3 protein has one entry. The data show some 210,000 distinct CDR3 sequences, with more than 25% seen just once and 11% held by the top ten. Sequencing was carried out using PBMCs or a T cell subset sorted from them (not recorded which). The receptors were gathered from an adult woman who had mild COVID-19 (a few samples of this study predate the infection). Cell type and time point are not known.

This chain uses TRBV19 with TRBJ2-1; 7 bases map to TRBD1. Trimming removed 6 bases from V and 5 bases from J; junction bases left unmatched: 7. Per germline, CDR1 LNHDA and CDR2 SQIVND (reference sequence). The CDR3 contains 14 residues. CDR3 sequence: CASRERQGHNEQFF. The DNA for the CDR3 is TGTGCCAGTAGGGAAAGACAGGGCCACAATGAGCAGTTCTTC.

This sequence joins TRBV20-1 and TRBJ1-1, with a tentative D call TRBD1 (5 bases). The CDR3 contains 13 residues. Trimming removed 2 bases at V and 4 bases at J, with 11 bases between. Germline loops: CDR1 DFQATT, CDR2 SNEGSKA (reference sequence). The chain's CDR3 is CSARQGPSTEAFF. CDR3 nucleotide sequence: TGCAGTGCTAGACAGGGCCCGAGCACTGAAGCTTTCTTT.

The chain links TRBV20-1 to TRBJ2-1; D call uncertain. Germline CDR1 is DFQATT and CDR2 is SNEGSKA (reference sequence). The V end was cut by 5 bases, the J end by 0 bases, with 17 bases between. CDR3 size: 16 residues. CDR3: CSADDRRVLSYNEQFF. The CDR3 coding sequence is TGCAGTGCTGACGACCGACGGGTACTCTCCTACAATGAGCAGTTCTTC.

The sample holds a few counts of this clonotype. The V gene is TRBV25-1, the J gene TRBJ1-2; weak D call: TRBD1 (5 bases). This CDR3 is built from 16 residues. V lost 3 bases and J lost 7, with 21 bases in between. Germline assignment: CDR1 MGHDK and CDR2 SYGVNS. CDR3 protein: CASSDFQTEGEGGYTF. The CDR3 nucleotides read TGTGCCAGCAGTGACTTCCAGACAGAGGGAGAGGGTGGCTACACCTTC.

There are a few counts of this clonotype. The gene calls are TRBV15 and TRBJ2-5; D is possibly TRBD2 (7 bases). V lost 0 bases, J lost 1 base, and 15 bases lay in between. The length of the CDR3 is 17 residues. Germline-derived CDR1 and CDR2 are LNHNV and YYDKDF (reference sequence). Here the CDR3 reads CATSRDTARGAQETQYF. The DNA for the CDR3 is TGTGCCACCAGCAGAGACACCGCCCGGGGGGCCCAAGAGACCCAGTACTTC.

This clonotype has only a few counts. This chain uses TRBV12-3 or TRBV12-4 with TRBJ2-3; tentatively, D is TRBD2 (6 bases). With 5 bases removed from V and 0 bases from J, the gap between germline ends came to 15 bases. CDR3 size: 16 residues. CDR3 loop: CASSPRSGVSTDTQYF. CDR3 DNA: TGTGCCAGCAGTCCCAGGTCGGGGGTAAGCACAGATACGCAGTATTTT.

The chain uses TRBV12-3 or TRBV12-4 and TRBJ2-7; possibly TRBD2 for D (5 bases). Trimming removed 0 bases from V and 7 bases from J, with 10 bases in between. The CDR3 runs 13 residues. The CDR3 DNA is TGTGCCAGCAGTTTAGCCCTGAGGAGGGAGCAGTACTTC. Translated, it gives CASSLALRREQYF.

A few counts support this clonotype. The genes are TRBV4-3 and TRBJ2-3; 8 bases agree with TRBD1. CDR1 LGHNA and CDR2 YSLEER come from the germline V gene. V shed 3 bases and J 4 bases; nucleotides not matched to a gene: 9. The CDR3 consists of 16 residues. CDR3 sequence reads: CASSQKDREGPDTQYF. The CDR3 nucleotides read TGCGCCAGCAGCCAGAAGGACAGGGAAGGCCCAGATACGCAGTATTTT.